This TCR beta chain is from a study of persistence of HIV-infected CD4 T cells. Cells were stimulated with CMV-infected fibroblast lysates at 10 ug/mL. Memory cells lacking CD40L and CD69 with high CD45RO were sorted. The immunoSEQ assay was version 4, run in survey mode. The repertoire was sequenced with immunoSEQ multiplex PCR; TCRdb's copy has only in-frame clones and lacks some. Here the sample spans 35,000 to 40,000 clones, around 80% being singletons. V lost 0 bases to trimming and J lost 3 bases, with 3 bases between them. The CDR3 totals 13 residues. CDR1 is LGHNA and CDR2 is YNFKEQ in the germline V gene. Notes on this clone: No antigen is known for it.

The chain carries TRBV4-2 and TRBJ1-5; D is ambiguous. This clonotype was obtained from an adult man with HIV who was CMV-seropositive. The sequenced sample was CD4+ T cells sorted from PBMCs after roughly 18-hour stimulation, obtained from a patient who received antiretroviral therapy. The CDR3 coding sequence is TGTGCCAGCAGCCAAGATAACAATCAGCCCCAGCATTTT. Amino acid sequence: CASSQDNNQPQHF.